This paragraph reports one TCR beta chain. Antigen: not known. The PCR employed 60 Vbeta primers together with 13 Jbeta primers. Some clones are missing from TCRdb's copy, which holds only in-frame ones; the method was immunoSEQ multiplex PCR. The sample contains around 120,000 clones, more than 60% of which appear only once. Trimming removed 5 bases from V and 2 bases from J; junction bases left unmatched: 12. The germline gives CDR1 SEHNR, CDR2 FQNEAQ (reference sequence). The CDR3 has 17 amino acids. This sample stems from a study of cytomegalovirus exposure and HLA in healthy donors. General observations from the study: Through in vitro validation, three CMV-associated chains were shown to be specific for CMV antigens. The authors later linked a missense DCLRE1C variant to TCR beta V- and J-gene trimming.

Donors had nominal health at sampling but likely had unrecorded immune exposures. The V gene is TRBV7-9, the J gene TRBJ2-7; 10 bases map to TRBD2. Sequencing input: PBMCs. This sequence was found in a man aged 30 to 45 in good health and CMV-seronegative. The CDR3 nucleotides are TGTGCCAGCAGCCCCCCGGCGGGACTAGCGTTTACCTACGAGCAGTACTTC. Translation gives CASSPPAGLAFTYEQYF.